Below, one T cell receptor beta chain is given with its context. The data stem from a study of technical replicates of blood from four donors. Trimming shortened V by 6 bases and J by 4 bases, and 10 bases separated the two germline ends. CDR3 length: 12 amino acids. Looked up from germline, CDR1 is MNHEY and CDR2 is SVGAGI. Assay: immunoSEQ multiplex PCR; the TCRdb copy retains only in-frame clones and omits some. The table lists 70,000 or so clones, 80% to 95% of them singletons. The sequence came from a human donor in good health. Sequencing was performed on T cells isolated from PBMCs. The chain links TRBV6-5 to TRBJ2-7; TRBD1 might be the D (7 bases). CDR3 in DNA: TGTGCCAGCAGCCAGGGGGGATACGAGCAGTACTTC. It codes for CASSQGGYEQYF.